The 14 T cell receptor beta chains below come from one sample, sequenced in a study of OX40 agonist ivuxolimab in advanced cancers. Only in-frame clones appear in the TCRdb table, and some are missing; sequencing was by immunoSEQ multiplex PCR. The sample yields roughly 45,000 clones, around 90% seen once. The material was CD4+ or CD8+ T cells sorted from blood, obtained in a trial of the OX40 agonist ivuxolimab. All receptors come from an adult with an advanced solid tumor such as melanoma, head and neck, liver or kidney cancer.

The J gene is TRBJ1-1, the V gene TRBV30; D may be TRBD1 (6 bases). The CDR3 covers 13 residues. Germline V gene data show CDR1 as GTSNPN and CDR2 as SVGIG (reference sequence). With 7 bases removed from V and 6 bases from J, the gap between germline ends came to 18 bases. The chain's CDR3 is CASRQVQHSEAFF. As DNA, the CDR3 is TGTGCCTCAAGACAGGTTCAACATTCTGAAGCTTTCTTT.

The chain recombines TRBV2 with TRBJ2-1, with D hard to call. The CDR3 sequence is 14 residues long. V lost 10 bases, J lost 0 bases, and 13 bases lay in between. Germline V gives CDR1 SNHLY, CDR2 FYNNEI. The CDR3 here is CAIPMKSSYNEQFF. CDR3 coding DNA: TGTGCCATCCCGATGAAAAGCTCCTACAATGAGCAGTTCTTC.

The chain joins TRBV19 to TRBJ1-2; D call uncertain. V was pared by 6 bases and J by 4 bases, with 15 bases between. CDR3 length: 14 amino acids. Germline CDR1 and CDR2: LNHDA and SQIVND (reference sequence). The CDR3, as DNA: TGTGCCAGTAGACCACAGCGAGTCCCCTATGGCTACACCTTC. This gives the protein CASRPQRVPYGYTF.

CDR3 amino acids: CASSPGLSNQPQHF. The DNA for the CDR3 is TGTGCCAGCAGCCCAGGACTTAGCAATCAGCCCCAGCATTTT. The genes are TRBV11-2 and TRBJ1-5, with no clear D. This CDR3 spans 14 amino acids. Trimming shortened V by 5 bases and J by 0 bases, and 8 bases separated the two germline ends. Per germline, CDR1 SGHAT and CDR2 FQNNGV.

The V call is TRBV7-9, the J call TRBJ1-1; tentatively, D is TRBD1 (5 bases). Trimming stripped 1 base from V and 2 bases from J, with 11 bases between. Germline CDR1 is SEHNR and CDR2 is FQNEAQ (reference sequence). The CDR3 has 15 amino acids. The DNA for the CDR3 is TGTGCCAGCAGCTTAGGGCCACAGGTAAACACTGAAGCTTTCTTT. Protein: CASSLGPQVNTEAFF.

The chain recombines TRBV12-5 with TRBJ1-1, with TRBD1 matching 10 bases. CDR3 length: 16 amino acids. V trimming: 9 bases; J trimming: 4 bases; junction bases outside the gene matches: 14. Germline CDR1 reads LGHNT; CDR2 reads FRNRAP. CDR3 DNA sequence: TGTGCTAGGGGGACCCGGGACAGGGGACGTCGCACTGAAGCTTTCTTT. Protein sequence: CARGTRDRGRRTEAFF. Full variable domain (remainder filled in from reference TRBV12-5 and TRBJ1-1): DARVTQTPRHKVTEMGQEVTMRCQPILGHNTVFWYRQTMMQGLELLAYFRNRAPLDDSGMPKDRFSAEMPDATLATLKIQPSEPRDSAVYFCARGTRDRGRRTEAFFGQGTRLTVV.

The V and J genes are TRBV10-3 and TRBJ2-3; 7 positions match TRBD1. V lost 3 bases and J lost 4; bases outside the gene matches: 16. In germline, CDR1 is ENHRY, CDR2 SYGVKD. The CDR3 sequence is 18 residues long. The CDR3 loop is CAISEYGTDSLVADTQYF. The CDR3 nucleotides are TGTGCCATCAGTGAATATGGGACAGACTCGTTAGTTGCAGATACGCAGTATTTT.

The chain is built from TRBV7-9 and TRBJ1-2; perhaps TRBD1 as D (6 bases). V was trimmed by 1 base and J by 3 bases, leaving 12 bases between them. Germline CDR1 SEHNR, CDR2 FQNEAQ (reference sequence). The CDR3 extends over 15 amino acids. The CDR3 loop is CASSLEQGPDYGYTF. The CDR3 DNA reads TGTGCCAGCAGCTTAGAGCAGGGGCCGGACTATGGCTACACCTTC.

This chain connects TRBV4-2 to TRBJ2-3; D ambiguous. V was cut by 0 bases and J by 3 bases, with 7 bases left in between. Germline V gene data show CDR1 as LGHNA and CDR2 as YNFKEQ. CDR3 length: 14 amino acids. CDR3 nucleotide sequence: TGTGCCAGCAGCCAAGAACCGGGTACAGATACGCAGTATTTT. Translation gives CASSQEPGTDTQYF.

V is TRBV19 and J is TRBJ2-1, with TRBD2 matching 9 bases. This CDR3 comprises 16 residues. Trimming took 0 bases from V and 7 from J; bases not matched to a gene: 7. Germline values: CDR1 LNHDA, CDR2 SQIVND (reference sequence). The CDR3 loop is CASSIEGISGGNEQFF. In DNA, the CDR3 is TGTGCCAGTAGTATAGAAGGGATTAGCGGGGGTAATGAGCAGTTCTTC.

The chain is built from TRBV7-9 and TRBJ2-3; D might be TRBD1 (6 bases). The CDR3 totals 13 residues. Germline loops: CDR1 SEHNR, CDR2 FQNEAQ (reference sequence). Trimming removed 2 bases at V and 4 bases at J, with 7 bases between. CDR3 sequence reads: CASSLPGADTQYF. CDR3 bases: TGTGCCAGCAGCTTACCAGGGGCAGATACGCAGTATTTT.

The gene calls are TRBV29-1 and TRBJ1-1; D call uncertain. Germline CDR1 is SQVTM and CDR2 is ANQGSEA. The V end was cut by 4 bases, the J end by 1 base, with 7 bases between. The CDR3 sequence is 12 residues long. The CDR3 region is CSVVGRNTEAFF. CDR3 DNA sequence: TGCAGCGTTGTTGGGAGGAACACTGAAGCTTTCTTT.

The gene calls are TRBV14 and TRBJ2-3; 8 bases map to TRBD1. After removal of 0 bases from V and 3 bases from J, the junction contained 8 bases not matched to a gene. Germline V gene sequence: CDR1 SGHDN, CDR2 FVKESK. The CDR3 totals 17 residues. DNA for the CDR3: TGTGCCAGCAGCCAAGAAAAGGACAGGGCTGAGACAGATACGCAGTATTTT. It encodes CASSQEKDRAETDTQYF.

The chain has TRBV5-4 and TRBJ2-5; TRBD2 matches 8 bases. V lost 1 base, J lost 0 bases, and 8 bases stayed unmatched. Germline V CDR1 and CDR2: SGHNT, YYREEE (reference sequence). The CDR3 covers 17 residues. CDR3 loop: CASSLWLRGDDQETQYF. CDR3 sequence (DNA): TGTGCCAGCAGCTTGTGGTTGCGGGGGGACGACCAAGAGACCCAGTACTTC.